The clone carrying this T cell receptor (beta chain) turned up a few times. What it recognizes is unknown. The data belong to a study of blood T cells in healthy people across ages. Study observations and caveats: Per million T cells, TCR beta diversity dropped about linearly as age rose.

This CDR3 is 15 amino acids long. Germline assignment: CDR1 MNHNY and CDR2 SVGAGI (reference sequence). V lost 7 bases, J lost 0 bases, and 6 bases stayed unmatched. Through a sample-barcoded 5' primer and a J-beta primer mix, a second PCR was run for roughly 6 to 11 cycles. TCRdb itself ran the 5' RACE reads through MiXCR, one entry per CDR3 protein. Of about 1.8 million distinct CDR3 sequences listed, about 50% are singletons. The chain joins TRBV6-6 to TRBJ1-2, with TRBD1 matching over 9 bases. Material for sequencing was blood. This sequence was found in a woman in her 40s in good health. CDR3 region: CASTGTGRANYGYTF. CDR3 nucleotides: TGTGCCAGCACCGGGACAGGGCGGGCTAACTATGGCTACACCTTC.